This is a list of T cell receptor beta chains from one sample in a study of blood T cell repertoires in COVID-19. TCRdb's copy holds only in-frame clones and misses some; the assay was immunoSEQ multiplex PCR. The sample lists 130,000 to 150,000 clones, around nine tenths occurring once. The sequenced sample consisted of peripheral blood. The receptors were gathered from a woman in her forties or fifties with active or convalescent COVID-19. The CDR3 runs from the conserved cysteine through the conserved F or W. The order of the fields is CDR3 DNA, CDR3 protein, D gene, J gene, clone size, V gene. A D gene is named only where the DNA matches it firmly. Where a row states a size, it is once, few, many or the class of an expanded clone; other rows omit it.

TGTGCCAGCAGCCAAGTGACTAGCGGGATTACGACCTACGAGCAGTACTTC CASSQVTSGITTYEQYF TRBD2 TRBJ2-7 - TRBV4-2
TGCAGCGTGGGGACAGGTGGGTTCACTGAAGCTTTCTTT CSVGTGGFTEAFF TRBD1 TRBJ1-1 - TRBV29-1
TGTGCCAGCAGTTCCCCGGGTCGGAGTCAGCCCCAGCATTTT CASSSPGRSQPQHF - TRBJ1-5 - TRBV28
TGTGCCAGCAGTAGGACAGGGAGGATCGGTTCACCCCTCCACTTT CASSRTGRIGSPLHF TRBD1 TRBJ1-6 - TRBV27
TGTGCCAGCAGCAAAGAACTCAACTCCTACAATGAGCAGTTCTTC CASSKELNSYNEQFF - TRBJ2-1 - TRBV21-1
TGTGCTAGTGGGGAGGGACTAGCGGGCAATGAGCAGTTCTTC CASGEGLAGNEQFF TRBD2 TRBJ2-1 - TRBV12-5
TGTGCCAGCTCACCATCAGGGCAGGACGGGACCCAGTACTTC CASSPSGQDGTQYF - TRBJ2-5 - TRBV18
TGTGCCAGCAGCTTGGATGGGGGCGCCGGGGCCAACGTCCTGACTTTC CASSLDGGAGANVLTF - TRBJ2-6 - TRBV5-4
TGCAGCGTCTCGGGTCTGAACACTGAAGCTTTCTTT CSVSGLNTEAFF - TRBJ1-1 - TRBV29-1
TGTGCCAGCAGCTTGGTCCCTAGCGTCGGGGAGCTGTTTTTT CASSLVPSVGELFF - TRBJ2-2 - TRBV5-8
TGTGCCAGCAGTGAATATCAGTCTTGGGCAGAAAAACTGTTTTTT CASSEYQSWAEKLFF - TRBJ1-4 - TRBV25-1
TGCGCCAGCAGCCTGCTATGGGGCGGGGGCACCCAAGAGACCCAGTACTTC CASSLLWGGGTQETQYF - TRBJ2-5 - TRBV4-3
TGTGCCAGCAGTTACTCTCAGAATTACGAGCAGTACTTC CASSYSQNYEQYF - TRBJ2-7 - TRBV6-6
TGTGCCAGCAGTTACGGGGGGTATGGCTACACCTTC CASSYGGYGYTF - TRBJ1-2 - TRBV6-2/TRBV6-3
TGCGCCAGCAGCCGATTCGAGCTGAGCTCTGGAAACACCATATATTTT CASSRFELSSGNTIYF - TRBJ1-3 - TRBV5-1
TGCGCCAGCAGCCAAGATGCTCAGGGGTACAACGAGCAGTACTTC CASSQDAQGYNEQYF - TRBJ2-7 once TRBV4-3
TGTGCCTGGAGTGTAAGGATAAGAGGGACAGGGGGCGACGAGCAGTACTTC CAWSVRIRGTGGDEQYF TRBD1 TRBJ2-7 - TRBV30
TGTGCCACCAGCAGAGGGCAGTCGAACACTGAAGCTTTCTTT CATSRGQSNTEAFF - TRBJ1-1 - TRBV15
TGTGCCAGCAGCCTGAGGGGGAGCACAGATACGCAGTATTTT CASSLRGSTDTQYF - TRBJ2-3 - TRBV7-2
TGTGCCAGCAACCCATCGGGGGCGGGAGGGGACAATGAGCAGTTCTTC CASNPSGAGGDNEQFF TRBD2 TRBJ2-1 - TRBV7-8
TGTGCCAGCAGCCAAGATTCCCCCAGCGGGAGTCCCTACGAGCAGTACTTC CASSQDSPSGSPYEQYF TRBD2 TRBJ2-7 few TRBV4-2
TGTGCCAGCAGCTCGACAGGGGCTAGGTCACCCCTCCACTTT CASSSTGARSPLHF TRBD1 TRBJ1-6 - TRBV7-2
TGCGCCAGCGGGGACTCGACAGGGAGAGGTTACGAGCAGTACTTC CASGDSTGRGYEQYF - TRBJ2-7 - TRBV5-1
TGTGCCAGCATGGTGAGGACAGGGTTAGCCTATAATTCACCCCTCCACTTT CASMVRTGLAYNSPLHF TRBD1 TRBJ1-6 - TRBV2
TGTGCCAGTAGCACGGACACAAACTCTGGAAACACCATATATTTT CASSTDTNSGNTIYF - TRBJ1-3 - TRBV19
TGCGCCAGCAGCTTTACAGGGGGCGTTTCGGGAAATTCACCCCTCCACTTT CASSFTGGVSGNSPLHF TRBD1 TRBJ1-6 - TRBV5-1
TGTGCCAGCAGTTTATCTGAGGACAGAGGTGAAAAACTGTTTTTT CASSLSEDRGEKLFF - TRBJ1-4 - TRBV28
TGTGCTAGCAGCCTAGACAGGGGTGGGACCGGGGAGCTGTTTTTT CASSLDRGGTGELFF TRBD1 TRBJ2-2 few TRBV7-7
TGTGCCAGCAGCTCCCCCACTGCGAGCTCCTATAATTCACCCCTCCACTTT CASSSPTASSYNSPLHF - TRBJ1-6 - TRBV28
TGTGCCAGTAGTAGCGACAGGGGAGAGACCCAGTACTTC CASSSDRGETQYF TRBD1 TRBJ2-5 - TRBV19
TGCGCCAGCAGCCCACAGACCACAGGAACTGAAGCTTTCTTT CASSPQTTGTEAFF - TRBJ1-1 - TRBV5-1
TGTGCCAGCAGCCCTTGGGCAGACACAGATACGCAGTATTTT CASSPWADTDTQYF - TRBJ2-3 - TRBV11-2
TGTGCCAGCAGCAATGACAGGAACACTGAAGCTTTCTTT CASSNDRNTEAFF - TRBJ1-1 - TRBV7-3
TGTGCCAGCACCTCCAACCTCGGGGAATTCGCCTACGAGCAGTACTTC CASTSNLGEFAYEQYF - TRBJ2-7 - TRBV5-8
TGCGCCAGCAGCCTAACAGGGAAGATCACAGATACGCAGTATTTT CASSLTGKITDTQYF - TRBJ2-3 - TRBV4-1
TGTGCCAGCAGTTCCCAGTCTACGGGACACCCCTACGAGCAGTACTTC CASSSQSTGHPYEQYF - TRBJ2-7 once TRBV28
TGCGCCAGCAGTCTTACAGGGGAATATGAGCAGTTCTTC CASSLTGEYEQFF TRBD1 TRBJ2-1 - TRBV23-1
TGTGCCAGCTCACCTTATTCAACAGAGAACACTGAAGCTTTCTTT CASSPYSTENTEAFF - TRBJ1-1 - TRBV18
TGTGCCACCAGGGAGACAGGGGACACCGGGGAGCTGTTTTTT CATRETGDTGELFF TRBD1 TRBJ2-2 - TRBV24-1
TGTGCTTTGGACAGGGGGCTAAGATCACCCCTCCACTTT CALDRGLRSPLHF TRBD1 TRBJ1-6 - TRBV30
TGTGCCAGCTCACCGGGACAGGGGGCTGGAAACACCATATATTTT CASSPGQGAGNTIYF TRBD1 TRBJ1-3 - TRBV18
TGTGCCAGCAGTATAGACAGGGTGACTAATTCACCCCTCCACTTT CASSIDRVTNSPLHF TRBD1 TRBJ1-6 - TRBV28
TGTGCCAGCAGCTTCTCTTGGTCAGGGGGCGAGAGTGGCTACACCTTC CASSFSWSGGESGYTF TRBD1 TRBJ1-2 - TRBV7-9
TGCAGCGTTCGAGAGGGCCACGGCTACACCTTC CSVREGHGYTF - TRBJ1-2 - TRBV29-1
TGTGCCAGCAGCGTCGCAGGGACTGGTGAAAAACTGTTTTTT CASSVAGTGEKLFF - TRBJ1-4 - TRBV5-4
TGTGCCAGCAGCCCCGGGACACGCTACGAGCAGTACTTC CASSPGTRYEQYF - TRBJ2-7 once TRBV14
TGTGCCAGCAGCCCGGGGACTAGCGGGAGGCTTTCCTACGAGCAGTACTTC CASSPGTSGRLSYEQYF TRBD2 TRBJ2-7 - TRBV11-2
TGTGCCAGCAGCTTAGAAATCGAGCGGGGGATAGAGACCCAGTACTTC CASSLEIERGIETQYF TRBD2 TRBJ2-5 - TRBV7-8
TGTGCCAGCAGCCAAGGGACAGCGACTTACGAGCAGTACTTC CASSQGTATYEQYF - TRBJ2-7 few TRBV3-1/TRBV3-2
TGCAGCGTTGATACGTCGGGAGGCACCAACAATGAGCAGTTCTTC CSVDTSGGTNNEQFF TRBD2 TRBJ2-1 - TRBV29-1
TGCGCCAGCAGACTAAGACAGGGGGTCACTGAAGCTTTCTTT CASRLRQGVTEAFF TRBD1 TRBJ1-1 once TRBV4-1
TGCGCCAGCAGCTTGGGGAGCTCTGGGGCCAACGTCCTGACTTTC CASSLGSSGANVLTF - TRBJ2-6 - TRBV5-1